This TCR beta chain was recovered during a study of blood T cell repertoires in COVID-19. Study context: The origin of the acute and convalescent COVID-19 samples was the United States, Italy and Spain. Nucleic acid was either cDNA or gDNA, and it came from T cells, B-cell-depleted T cells, or PBMCs.

In the original processing: Counts of nucleated cells, estimated from reference gene primer amplification, were obtained. Libraries were prepared by immunoSEQ multiplex PCR; TCRdb keeps only in-frame clonotypes and omits some of them. Clone size and the V and J calls come from that table; the DNA yielded D and trimming. The sample shows more than 35,000 clones, 75% to 90% of them seen only once. Germline CDR1 and CDR2: SGHDN and FVKESK. With 1 base removed from V and 4 bases from J, the gap between germline ends came to 10 bases. The CDR3 length is 14 residues. The rearrangement uses TRBV14 and TRBJ1-2; D is perhaps TRBD1 (5 bases). This TCR derives from a man aged 25 to 40 with active or convalescent COVID-19. Sequenced material: peripheral blood. The CDR3, as DNA: TGTGCCAGCAGCCAAGTAGGGGTTGGCTATGGCTACACCTTC. This codes for CASSQVGVGYGYTF.